This TCR beta chain stems from a study of T cells in Graves' hyperthyroidism and ophthalmopathy. In the study overall: Upon initial diagnosis and before any treatment, peripheral blood was collected.

The CDR3 is 15 residues long. Germline values: CDR1 MGHRA, CDR2 YSYEKL. Deletions cut 1 base from V and 5 bases from J, with 13 bases between. General study points: Blood shared most expanded thyroid clonotypes above 0.001.

Regarding this clonotype: Its antigen is currently unknown.

Using RNA transcripts as the source, TCR beta CDR3 regions were amplified. When the TCR CDR3 underwent first-round RT-PCR, the HTBI primer set was used. TCRdb reanalysed the multiplex PCR reads using MiXCR and keeps one entry per CDR3 protein. This table holds 600,000 or so distinct CDR3 sequences, approximately 15% found once. This TCR was sampled from a young woman with Graves' ophthalmopathy. The rearrangement uses TRBV4-1 and TRBJ2-3; no reliable D call. The sample was blood. The CDR3 DNA reads as TGCGCCAGCAGCCAAGGGCCGTCCCAGGTAGATACGCAGTATTTT. Its protein product is CASSQGPSQVDTQYF.